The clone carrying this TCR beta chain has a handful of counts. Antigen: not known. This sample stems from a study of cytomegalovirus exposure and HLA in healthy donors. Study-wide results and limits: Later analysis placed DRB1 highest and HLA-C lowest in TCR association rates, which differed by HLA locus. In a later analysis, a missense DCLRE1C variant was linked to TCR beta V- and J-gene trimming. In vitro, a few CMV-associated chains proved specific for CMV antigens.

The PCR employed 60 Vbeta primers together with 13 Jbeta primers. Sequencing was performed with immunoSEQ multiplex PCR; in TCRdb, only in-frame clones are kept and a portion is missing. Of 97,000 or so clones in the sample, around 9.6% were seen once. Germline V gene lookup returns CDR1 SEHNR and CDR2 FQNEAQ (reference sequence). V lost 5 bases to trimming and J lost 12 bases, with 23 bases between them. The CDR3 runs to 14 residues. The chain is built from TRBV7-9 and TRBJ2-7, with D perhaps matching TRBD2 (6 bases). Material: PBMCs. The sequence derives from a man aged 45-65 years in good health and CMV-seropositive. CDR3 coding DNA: TGTGCCAGCAGCGAGGAGGACTACCCGGGAGAACCGTACTTC. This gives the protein CASSEEDYPGEPYF.